These 13 T cell receptor beta chains were sequenced from one sample in a study of regulatory T cells in long-lasting Graves disease. Time point denoted: newly diagnosed GD, antithyroid drugs for less than 3 months. Extracted RNA from PBMCs served as the source of the TCR library. Through Arm-PCR of CDR3 regions and iRepertoire HTBI primers, TCR beta libraries were built. TCRdb independently ran MiXCR on the multiplex PCR reads; one entry per CDR3 protein. The repertoire consists of under 400,000 distinct CDR3 sequences, with roughly a sixth occurring once and the leading ten covering just under 30%. The same sample was also studied in work on T cells in Graves' hyperthyroidism and ophthalmopathy.

Specimen: peripheral blood mononuclear cells (PBMCs), collected at new diagnosis, from a patient treated with antithyroid drugs. Receptors were obtained from a man aged 35 to 55 with Graves disease.

This clonotype has a count of ten or more. V gene TRBV18 combines with J gene TRBJ2-5, with TRBD2 as a possible D gene (7 bases). Trimming stripped 4 bases from V and 5 bases from J, with 17 bases between. The CDR3 spans 15 residues. Germline V gene lookup returns CDR1 KGHSH and CDR2 LQKENI. The CDR3 protein is CASSRYGGLRETQYF. CDR3 coding DNA: TGTGCCAGCTCACGCTACGGGGGGCTCCGGGAGACCCAGTACTTC.

This clonotype was seen at least ten times. The gene calls are TRBV12-3 or TRBV12-4 and TRBJ2-3; tentatively, D is TRBD1 (6 bases). This CDR3 has 16 residues. The V and J ends lost 3 bases and 1 base respectively, with 14 bases between them. CDR3 nucleotides: TGTGCCAGCAGTTTTGAACTAGGGGGTCGCACAGATACGCAGTATTTT. Translated, it gives CASSFELGGRTDTQYF.

Comments on this clonotype: A read error may account for a junction end that differs from germline. The chain is built from TRBV11-2 and TRBJ2-7; D possibly uses TRBD1 or TRBD2 (5 bases each). This CDR3 is built from 16 residues. Germline loops: CDR1 SGHAT, CDR2 FQNNGV. In DNA form, the CDR3 reads TGTGCCGGCAGCGCGCCCCGGGACCTCAGCTCCTACGAGCAGTACTTC. The encoded protein is CAGSAPRDLSSYEQYF.

There are many counts of this clonotype. DNA of the CDR3: TGTGCCAGCAGCTTAGCGACCGCGGGGGGGTCCCCCTACGAGCAGTACTTC. Translation gives CASSLATAGGSPYEQYF. The chain carries TRBV7-2 and TRBJ2-7; 9 positions agree with TRBD2. V was pared by 0 bases and J by 2 bases, with 8 bases of the junction left unmatched. The CDR3 sequence is 17 residues long. Germline V CDR1 and CDR2: SGHTA, FQGNSA. The full variable domain, with the rest looked up from reference TRBV7-2 and TRBJ2-7, is GAGVSQSPSNKVTEKGKDVELRCDPISGHTALYWYRQSLGQGLEFLIYFQGNSAPDKSGLPSDRFSAERTGGSVSTLTIQRTQQEDSAVYLCASSLATAGGSPYEQYFGPGTRLTVT.

The chain uses TRBV18 and TRBJ2-2; 7 bases fit TRBD1. V lost 4 bases to trimming and J lost 6 bases; unmatched junction nucleotides: 11. The CDR3 length is 16 residues. CDR1 is KGHSH, CDR2 LQKENI, per germline. This chain's CDR3 is CASSQTGVRGAGELFF. In nucleotides, the CDR3 is TGTGCCAGCTCACAAACAGGGGTCCGTGGCGCCGGGGAGCTGTTTTTT.

The chain combines TRBV19 with TRBJ2-7; 10 bases are shared with TRBD1. V lost 5 bases, J lost 5 bases, and 6 bases stayed unmatched. CDR1 is LNHDA and CDR2 is SQIVND in the germline V gene (reference sequence). CDR3 length: 14 residues. CDR3 nucleotides: TGTGCCAGTAGTCCGGGGGACAGGGGCGACGAGCAGTACTTC. The encoded protein is CASSPGDRGDEQYF.

This clonotype has a count of ten or more. The chain couples TRBV7-6 to TRBJ1-4, with D possibly TRBD1 on 5 matching bases. Germline V gene sequence: CDR1 SGHVS, CDR2 FNYEAQ. V lost 5 bases and J lost 10, with 11 bases in between. The CDR3 consists of 12 residues. The CDR3 here is CASSMGRLKLFF. The CDR3 bases are TGTGCCAGCAGCATGGGACGGTTAAAACTGTTTTTT.

In this sample, this clonotype turned up many times. J is TRBJ2-7 and V is TRBV7-9, with D uncertain. Germline assignment: CDR1 SEHNR and CDR2 FQNEAQ (reference sequence). Deletions cut 5 bases from V and 0 bases from J, with 11 bases between. The CDR3 is made up of 14 amino acids. CDR3 loop: CASSLRSGSYEQYF. The CDR3 region has the DNA TGTGCCAGCAGCCTTCGATCGGGCTCCTACGAGCAGTACTTC.

Comments on this clonotype: This may arise from a read error, as a much more abundant clone is one base away. The chain uses TRBV6-6 and TRBJ1-5; D remains ambiguous. With 0 bases removed from V and 4 bases from J, the gap between germline ends came to 7 bases. There are 14 residues in the CDR3. Per the germline V gene, CDR1 is MNHNY and CDR2 is SVGAGI (reference sequence). Here the CDR3 reads CASSYSRSNQPQHF. The CDR3 DNA follows: TGTGCCAGCAGTTACTCGAGATCTAATCAGCCCCAGCATTTT.

This clonotype was observed a few times. The chain is built from TRBV7-9 and TRBJ2-3; D tentatively reads TRBD1 or TRBD2 (6 bases each). Trimming took 0 bases from V and 4 from J, leaving 20 bases between them. The CDR3 has 18 residues. From germline, CDR1 is SEHNR and CDR2 FQNEAQ (reference sequence). The CDR3 DNA is TGTGCCAGCAGCTTAGCGCGGAGGTGGGGGGCGACGGCAGATACGCAGTATTTT. The encoded protein is CASSLARRWGATADTQYF.

A remark on this clonotype: A single base separates this from a much larger clone, so it may be a read error. This chain connects TRBV18 to TRBJ2-5, with D maybe TRBD1 (6 bases). Looked up from germline, CDR1 is KGHSH and CDR2 is LQKENI. The CDR3 length is 13 residues. The CDR3 nucleotides are TGTGCCAACTCAGGGACACCCCCCGAGACCCAGTACTTC. It specifies CANSGTPPETQYF.

This clonotype has a count of ten or more. The chain employs TRBV12-3 or TRBV12-4 and TRBJ2-3, with 16 positions matching TRBD2. After removal of 2 bases from V and 6 bases from J, the junction contained 8 bases not matched to a gene. CDR3 length: 18 residues. CDR3 sequence: CASSLWGTSGGAVDTQYF. The CDR3 coding sequence is TGTGCCAGCAGTTTATGGGGGACTAGCGGGGGGGCCGTGGATACGCAGTATTTT.

This clonotype was counted many times. The V and J genes are TRBV7-9 and TRBJ1-1; no definite D call. The CDR3 spans 12 residues. V lost 4 bases and J 4 bases, leaving 7 bases between the germline ends. The germline V gene has CDR1 SEHNR and CDR2 FQNEAQ (reference sequence). The CDR3 spells CASSWSATEAFF. Written as DNA, the CDR3 is TGTGCCAGCAGCTGGTCGGCCACTGAAGCTTTCTTT.